This TCR beta chain stems from a study of Graves' ophthalmopathy and Graves' hyperthyroidism. In this sample, this clonotype turned up many times. The germline gives CDR1 MNHEY, CDR2 SVGEGT. CDR3 length: 15 amino acids. V was clipped by 2 bases and J by 3 bases, with 14 bases between them. Amplifying from RNA transcripts, the study obtained TCR beta CDR3 regions. Scientists carried out first-round RT-PCR using HTBI primers and then a second-round multiplex PCR. TCRdb reanalysed the multiplex PCR reads using MiXCR and keeps one entry per CDR3 protein. The sample carries fewer than 650,000 distinct CDR3 sequences, 22% recorded once.

Sequencing was done on a sample of peripheral blood. V is TRBV6-2 or TRBV6-3 and J is TRBJ2-7; TRBD1 is a possible D gene (6 bases). The sequence was collected from a woman in her late teens or twenties with stable Graves' hyperthyroidism. Some clones in this sample may be carry-over from other donors' samples. DNA for the CDR3: TGTGCCAGCAGTTACGTGACAGGACGCGACTACGAGCAGTACTTC. Residues: CASSYVTGRDYEQYF.